This T cell receptor beta chain was captured by sequencing in a study of blood T cell repertoires in COVID-19. For the study at large: Collection of acute and convalescent COVID-19 samples took place in the United States, Italy and Spain. Sample material is recorded as cDNA or gDNA derived from T cells, B-cell-depleted T cells, or PBMCs.

Germline values: CDR1 GTSNPN, CDR2 SVGIG (reference sequence). With V trimmed by 8 bases and J by 3 bases, 4 bases remained unmatched. CDR3 length: 13 amino acids. Authors' processing steps: From reference gene primer amplification, estimates of nucleated cell counts were derived. The assay was immunoSEQ multiplex PCR, and TCRdb's table has in-frame clones only and misses some. V, J and clone size are taken as reported in that table, and D and trimming were inferred from the DNA itself. The data show roughly 79,000 clones, 80% seen once. The rearrangement joins TRBV30 to TRBJ2-1; 10 nucleotides align to TRBD2. The sequence was obtained from a man aged 55 to 70 with active or convalescent COVID-19. The sequenced sample was peripheral blood. Here the CDR3 DNA reads TGTGCCGCAACTAGCGGGAACTACAATGAGCAGTTCTTC. It codes for CAATSGNYNEQFF.